The 17 T cell receptor beta chains below come from one sample, sequenced in a study of chemoradiotherapy in HPV16-positive cancers. Method: immunoSEQ multiplex PCR; TCRdb's copy keeps in-frame clones and lacks some. The sample carries some 30,000 clones, around three quarters recorded once. This specimen was blood, taken from a patient who underwent chemoradiotherapy. The receptors originated from a human donor with HPV-associated anogenital cancer.

The CDR3 DNA reads as TGTGCCAGCAGCCGAACGCCCATAGGGGGCAAAGGCACTGAAGCTTTCTTT. It specifies CASSRTPIGGKGTEAFF. V usage is TRBV27 and J usage is TRBJ1-1, with 7 bases aligning to TRBD1. Germline V lookup: CDR1 MNHEY, CDR2 SMNVEV (reference sequence). V was clipped by 6 bases and J by 4 bases; unmatched bases: 17. The CDR3 has 17 residues.

This chain uses TRBV7-2 with TRBJ2-5, with D tentatively TRBD1 (6 bases). V was cut by 5 bases and J by 1 base, with 11 bases left in between. Germline CDR1 reads SGHTA; CDR2 reads FQGNSA. The CDR3 is 14 amino acids. In nucleotides, the CDR3 is TGTGCCAGCAGCCCTCAGGGGATCCAAGAGACCCAGTACTTC. This gives the protein CASSPQGIQETQYF.

The V and J genes are TRBV25-1 and TRBJ2-7; 9 nucleotides agree with TRBD1. Looked up from germline, CDR1 is MGHDK and CDR2 is SYGVNS. This CDR3 spans 16 amino acids. The trim removed 3 bases at V and 1 base at J, leaving 7 bases unmatched. CDR3 sequence: CASSEAGTGRSYEQYF. DNA for the CDR3: TGTGCCAGCAGTGAGGCCGGGACAGGGCGATCCTACGAGCAGTACTTC.

The chain joins TRBV29-1 to TRBJ2-5, with 7 bases fitting TRBD2. Germline V gene lookup returns CDR1 SQVTM and CDR2 ANQGSEA. The V gene end was trimmed by 2 bases and the J gene end by 2 bases; junction bases not matched to a gene: 2. The CDR3 length is 13 residues. The DNA of the CDR3 is TGCAGCGTTGAAAGCGGGGTTCAAGAGACCCAGTACTTC. Translated, it gives CSVESGVQETQYF.

The chain couples TRBV11-1 to TRBJ2-5; tentative D call: TRBD1 (5 bases). The V gene's germline CDR1 is SGHAT and CDR2 FQDESV (reference sequence). V was pared by 3 bases and J by 2 bases, with 7 bases between. CDR3 length: 13 amino acids. The CDR3 bases are TGTGCCAGCAGCTTCGGACATCAAGAGACCCAGTACTTC. Its translation is CASSFGHQETQYF.

The V call is TRBV2, the J call TRBJ2-3; TRBD1 is a possible D gene (5 bases). With 5 bases removed from V and 3 bases from J, the gap between germline ends came to 9 bases. Germline V CDR1 and CDR2: SNHLY, FYNNEI. The length of the CDR3 is 13 residues. CDR3 amino acids: CASSRGRTDTQYF. The CDR3 DNA follows: TGTGCCAGCAGTAGGGGAAGGACAGATACGCAGTATTTT.

The chain has TRBV14 and TRBJ2-2, with D unclear. Germline CDR1 SGHDN, CDR2 FVKESK. The CDR3 has 12 residues. V shed 9 bases and J shed 4 bases, with 9 bases lying between them. The CDR3 loop is CASRRSTGELFF. The CDR3 nucleotides read TGTGCCAGTCGACGGAGCACCGGGGAGCTGTTTTTT.

This chain joins TRBV30 and TRBJ2-7; no clear D. CDR3 length: 15 amino acids. The V end was cut by 1 base, the J end by 2 bases, with 15 bases between. Germline V CDR1 and CDR2: GTSNPN, SVGIG (reference sequence). Written as DNA, the CDR3 is TGTGCCTGGAGTGGTGGTTGGCAGGCCCCCTACGAGCAGTACTTC. This encodes CAWSGGWQAPYEQYF.

The V call is TRBV4-3, the J call TRBJ1-2; unclear D gene. Germline V CDR1 and CDR2: LGHNA, YSLEER. The CDR3 runs to 14 residues. V lost 1 base and J 0 bases, leaving 6 bases between the germline ends. The CDR3 DNA reads TGCGCCAGCAGCCAAGGCGGGACTAACTATGGCTACACCTTC. Encoded protein: CASSQGGTNYGYTF.

The chain recombines TRBV11-2 with TRBJ2-7; D uncertain. There are 14 residues in the CDR3. Germline V gives CDR1 SGHAT, CDR2 FQNNGV. The germline V and J ends were trimmed by 0 bases and 2 bases, with 8 bases remaining between them. The CDR3 nucleotides read TGTGCCAGCAGCTTAGATGGTCAGCCCTACGAGCAGTACTTC. As protein: CASSLDGQPYEQYF.

The rearrangement uses TRBV5-1 and TRBJ1-5, with D uncertain. The CDR3 extends over 14 amino acids. V lost 0 bases and J 5 bases, leaving 9 bases between the germline ends. In germline, CDR1 is SGHRS, CDR2 YFSETQ. The CDR3: CASSLEGPHQPQHF. As DNA, the CDR3 is TGCGCCAGCAGCTTGGAAGGGCCCCATCAGCCCCAGCATTTT.

The chain employs TRBV5-1 and TRBJ2-5; possible D gene TRBD1, 5 bases. Trimming pared 1 base from V and 4 bases from J, leaving 11 bases between. The CDR3 is 14 residues long. CDR1 and CDR2 (germline): SGHRS, YFSETQ. Written as DNA, the CDR3 is TGCGCCAGCAGCTTGAGTAGGGGCGGAGAGACCCAGTACTTC. This encodes CASSLSRGGETQYF.

This chain joins TRBV18 and TRBJ2-7, with D perhaps given as TRBD1 or TRBD2 (7 bases each). From germline, CDR1 is KGHSH and CDR2 LQKENI. This CDR3 spans 15 amino acids. With 3 bases removed from V and 5 bases from J, the gap between germline ends came to 17 bases. CDR3 sequence reads: CASSPTGRGPDEQYF. CDR3 nucleotide sequence: TGTGCCAGCTCACCGACGGGGAGGGGGCCGGACGAGCAGTACTTC.

This chain uses TRBV6-5 with TRBJ1-1, with D maybe TRBD1 (6 bases). CDR3 length: 15 amino acids. Trimming removed 6 bases at V and 3 bases at J, with 17 bases between. The germline CDR1 and CDR2 sequences are MNHEY and SVGAGI. CDR3 amino acids: CASRDTGYGDTEAFF. CDR3 nucleotide sequence: TGTGCCAGCAGAGACACAGGGTATGGTGACACTGAAGCTTTCTTT.

The CDR3 spells CAVWTFSGNTIYF. The CDR3 nucleotides are TGTGCCGTATGGACCTTCTCTGGAAACACCATATATTTT. V and J are TRBV6-1 and TRBJ1-3; D gene unclear. The CDR3 length is 13 residues. V was pared by 11 bases and J by 0 bases, with 11 bases between. CDR1 and CDR2 from the germline V gene are MNHNS and SASEGT.

The chain is built from TRBV11-2 and TRBJ2-7; 10 bases match TRBD2. Looked up from germline, CDR1 is SGHAT and CDR2 is FQNNGV. V lost 3 bases, J lost 4 bases, and 0 bases stayed unmatched. The CDR3 contains 13 residues. The CDR3 protein is CASSLGLAYEQYF. DNA of the CDR3: TGTGCCAGCAGCTTGGGACTAGCGTACGAGCAGTACTTC.

The chain has TRBV10-1 and TRBJ1-1; weak D call: TRBD1 (6 bases). Germline V gene lookup returns CDR1 WNHNN and CDR2 SYGVQD (reference sequence). This CDR3 comprises 12 residues. With 7 bases removed from V and 5 bases from J, the gap between germline ends came to 11 bases. CDR3 DNA: TGCGCCAGCACCCAGGGGAATACTGAAGCTTTCTTT. This encodes CASTQGNTEAFF.